One and the same sample provided the 6 T cell receptor beta chains below, sequenced in a study of blood T cells in healthy people across ages. Using a J-beta primer mix together with a sample-barcoded 5' primer, a second PCR was run for roughly 6 to 12 cycles. Via MiXCR, TCRdb re-called the 5' RACE reads, giving one row per CDR3 protein. The table lists over 450,000 distinct CDR3 sequences, under 30% of them singletons. The sample was also reused in another study, on T cells of mothers and their children.

Material: blood. These receptors were obtained from a boy between 5 and 17 years old in good health.

The V and J genes are TRBV12-3 or TRBV12-4 and TRBJ1-6, with 9 bases identical to TRBD1. This CDR3 spans 18 amino acids. Trimming cost V 3 bases and J 4 bases; bases outside gene matches: 10. CDR3 DNA sequence: TGTGCCAGCAGTTTGGGTCTGGGACAGGGCCTTTATAATTCACCCCTCCACTTT. Its protein is CASSLGLGQGLYNSPLHF.

Only a few counts were recorded for this clonotype. This chain joins TRBV6-5 and TRBJ1-2; 7 bases line up with TRBD1. The CDR3 extends over 15 amino acids. J was trimmed by 8 bases and V by 0 bases; bases with no gene match: 9. CDR1 is MNHEY and CDR2 is SVGAGI in the germline V gene. CDR3 amino acids: CASSYSAQGTVGYTF. CDR3 bases: TGTGCCAGCAGTTACTCAGCACAGGGGACGGTCGGCTACACCTTC.

The sample holds a few counts of this clonotype. V gene TRBV5-1 combines with J gene TRBJ1-3, with TRBD1 matching over 7 bases. Losses at the gene ends were 4 bases for V and 0 bases for J; bases not matched to a gene: 4. The CDR3 sequence is 15 residues long. Germline V gives CDR1 SGHRS, CDR2 YFSETQ. The CDR3 loop reads CASSLGTVSGNTIYF. Written as DNA, the CDR3 is TGCGCCAGCAGCCTTGGGACAGTCTCTGGAAACACCATATATTTT.

The sample holds many counts of this clonotype. The J gene is TRBJ2-1, the V gene TRBV20-1; 7 nucleotides match TRBD2. V lost 1 base, J lost 5 bases, and 8 bases stayed unmatched. This CDR3 region has 15 residues. CDR1 DFQATT and CDR2 SNEGSKA come from the germline V gene (reference sequence). The CDR3 bases are TGCAGTGCTAGAGGGACTAGGCCGGGGAACAATGAGCAGTTCTTC. Protein product: CSARGTRPGNNEQFF.

This clonotype turned up a few times. This chain uses TRBV6-2 or TRBV6-3 with TRBJ2-7; either TRBD1 or TRBD2 may fit D (5 bases each). This CDR3 has 11 residues. CDR1 and CDR2 (germline): MNHEY, SVGEGT. With 10 bases removed from V and 6 bases from J, the gap between germline ends came to 13 bases. In nucleotides, the CDR3 is TGTGCCACCGGGGCAGGGTTCGAGCAGTACTTC. It translates to CATGAGFEQYF.

This clonotype was seen more than once but under ten times. The chain couples TRBV6-2 or TRBV6-3 to TRBJ2-1; the D gene is possibly TRBD1 (5 bases). The CDR3 loop spans 10 amino acids. The V gene's germline CDR1 is MNHEY and CDR2 SVGEGT. Trimming took off 6 bases at V and 11 bases at J, with 8 bases between the two ends. For the CDR3, the DNA is TGTGCCAGCAGCCGACAGAAGCAGTTCTTC. Translation gives CASSRQKQFF.